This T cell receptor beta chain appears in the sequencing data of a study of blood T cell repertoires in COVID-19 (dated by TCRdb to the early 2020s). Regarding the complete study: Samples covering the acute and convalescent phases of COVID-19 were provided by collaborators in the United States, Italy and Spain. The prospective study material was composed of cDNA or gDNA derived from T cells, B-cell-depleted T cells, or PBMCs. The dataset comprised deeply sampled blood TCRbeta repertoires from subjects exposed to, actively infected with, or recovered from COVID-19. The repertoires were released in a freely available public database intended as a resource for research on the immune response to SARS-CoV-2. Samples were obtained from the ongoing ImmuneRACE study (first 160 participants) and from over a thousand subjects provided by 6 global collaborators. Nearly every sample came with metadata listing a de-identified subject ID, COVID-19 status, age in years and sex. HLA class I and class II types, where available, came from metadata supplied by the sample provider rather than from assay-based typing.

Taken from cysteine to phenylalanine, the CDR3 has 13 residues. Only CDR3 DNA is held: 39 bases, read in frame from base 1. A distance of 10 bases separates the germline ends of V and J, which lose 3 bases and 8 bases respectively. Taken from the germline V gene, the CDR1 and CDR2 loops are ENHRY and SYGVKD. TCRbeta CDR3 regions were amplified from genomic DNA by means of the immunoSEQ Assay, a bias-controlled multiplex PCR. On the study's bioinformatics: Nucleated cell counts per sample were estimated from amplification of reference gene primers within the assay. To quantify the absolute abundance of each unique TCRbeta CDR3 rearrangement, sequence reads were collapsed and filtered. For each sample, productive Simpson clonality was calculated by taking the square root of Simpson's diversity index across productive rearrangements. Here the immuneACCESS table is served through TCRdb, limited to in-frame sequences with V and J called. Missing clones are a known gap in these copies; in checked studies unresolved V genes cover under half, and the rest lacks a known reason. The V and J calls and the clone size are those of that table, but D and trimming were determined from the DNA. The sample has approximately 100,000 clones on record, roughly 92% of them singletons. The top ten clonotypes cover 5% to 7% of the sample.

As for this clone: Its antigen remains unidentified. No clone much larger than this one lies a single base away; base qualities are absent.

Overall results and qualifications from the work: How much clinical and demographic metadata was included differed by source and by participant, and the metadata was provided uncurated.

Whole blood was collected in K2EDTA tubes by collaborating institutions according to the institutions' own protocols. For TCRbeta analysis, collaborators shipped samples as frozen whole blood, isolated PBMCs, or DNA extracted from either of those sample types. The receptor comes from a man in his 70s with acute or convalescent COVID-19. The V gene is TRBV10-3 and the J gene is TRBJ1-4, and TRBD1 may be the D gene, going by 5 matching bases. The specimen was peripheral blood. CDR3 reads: CAISEGVAEKLFF. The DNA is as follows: TGTGCCATCAGTGAAGGGGTCGCGGAAAAACTGTTTTTT.